One sample yielded the 32 T cell receptor beta chains listed below, sequenced in a study of cytomegalovirus exposure and HLA in healthy donors (dated by TCRdb to the late 2010s). Libraries were prepared through the immunoSEQ multiplex PCR assay. For the multiplex PCR, a mixture combining 60 forward primers for TCR Vbeta segments and 13 reverse primers for TCR Jbeta segments was used. TCRdb retrieved this table from immuneACCESS and kept in-frame rearrangements only. Not all clones are present; in checked studies, unresolved V genes account for under half, and no reason is known for the remainder. The sample includes 180,000 or so clones, with just over 75% observed a single time. The leading ten clones occupy about 1.5% of the sample. Specimen: PBMCs. Every receptor here comes from a man between 18 and 35 years old in good health and CMV-seronegative.

The V gene is TRBV9, the J gene TRBJ1-1; no definite D call. The CDR3 has 14 amino acids. V lost 3 bases and J 0 bases, leaving 9 bases between the germline ends. Germline loops: CDR1 SGDLS, CDR2 YYNGEE. The CDR3 loop is CASSAGGLNTEAFF. CDR3 sequence (DNA): TGTGCCAGCAGCGCCGGTGGTTTGAACACTGAAGCTTTCTTT.

This clone has only a few counts. The chain has TRBV13 and TRBJ1-2; 7 nucleotides match TRBD1. The V segment lost 1 base and the J segment 6 bases; nucleotides outside the gene matches: 2. The CDR3 extends over 13 amino acids. CDR1 PRHDT and CDR2 FYEKMQ come from the germline V gene (reference sequence). The CDR3 region has the DNA TGTGCCAGCAGCTTAGCCAGGGGGAATGGCTACACCTTC. As protein: CASSLARGNGYTF.

In this sample, this clone turned up a few times. This chain links TRBV18 with TRBJ1-1, with D possibly being TRBD1 (6 bases). Per the germline V gene, CDR1 is KGHSH and CDR2 is LQKENI. Trimming removed 2 bases at V and 7 bases at J, with 14 bases between. The CDR3 is 14 amino acids. CDR3 sequence reads: CASSPREGVSEAFF. In DNA, the CDR3 is TGTGCCAGCTCACCAAGAGAGGGGGTGAGTGAAGCTTTCTTT.

The chain couples TRBV7-9 to TRBJ2-7; 7 nucleotides align to TRBD1. The germline CDR1 and CDR2 sequences are SEHNR and FQNEAQ (reference sequence). CDR3 length: 14 amino acids. Trimming took 2 bases from V and 3 from J; bases not matched to a gene: 4. The CDR3 reads CASSLRGQGYEQYF. The CDR3 region has the DNA TGTGCCAGCAGCTTAAGGGGGCAGGGCTACGAGCAGTACTTC.

J is TRBJ2-6 and V is TRBV4-2, with TRBD2 matching 10 bases. Trimming cost V 1 base and J 4 bases; bases outside gene matches: 10. Germline V gene lookup returns CDR1 LGHNA and CDR2 YNFKEQ. The CDR3 has 19 amino acids. This CDR3 reads CASSQVVPLAGVGANVLTF. The DNA of the CDR3 is TGTGCCAGCAGCCAAGTCGTTCCGCTAGCGGGGGTAGGGGCCAACGTCCTGACTTTC.

This chain links TRBV4-3 with TRBJ2-6, with D possibly TRBD2 on 5 matching bases. The germline V gene has CDR1 LGHNA and CDR2 YSLEER. V shed 4 bases and J shed 1 base, with 11 bases lying between them. This CDR3 has 16 residues. CDR3 residues: CASSPGRGSGANVLTF. The CDR3 DNA reads TGCGCCAGCAGCCCCGGACGAGGGTCTGGGGCCAACGTCCTGACTTTC.

The V and J genes are TRBV2 and TRBJ2-3, with 9 positions matching TRBD2. CDR1 SNHLY and CDR2 FYNNEI come from the germline V gene. The CDR3 runs to 16 residues. The V gene end was trimmed by 4 bases and the J gene end by 6 bases; junction bases not matched to a gene: 11. CDR3: CASSVRVRGGIDTQYF. The CDR3 DNA is TGTGCCAGCAGTGTCAGGGTGCGGGGGGGAATCGATACGCAGTATTTT.

V is TRBV19 and J is TRBJ1-5; D gene uncertain. The CDR3 is 17 amino acids. V gave up 2 bases and J gave up 3 bases, with 17 bases separating them. In germline, CDR1 is LNHDA, CDR2 SQIVND (reference sequence). In DNA form, the CDR3 reads TGTGCCAGTAGTATATTTCGTTTGAAGGGAGACAATCAGCCCCAGCATTTT. It is translated as CASSIFRLKGDNQPQHF.

This CDR3 reads CASPLNEKLFF. In DNA, the CDR3 is TGTGCCAGTCCACTAAATGAAAAACTGTTTTTT. The V and J genes are TRBV19 and TRBJ1-4; D is uncertain. Germline V gene sequence: CDR1 LNHDA, CDR2 SQIVND (reference sequence). The CDR3 has 11 residues. V shed 8 bases and J shed 5 bases, with 6 bases lying between them.

The genes are TRBV9 and TRBJ2-1; D ambiguous. Trimming cost V 4 bases and J 5 bases, with 7 bases left between them. The CDR3 sequence is 12 residues long. Germline-derived CDR1 and CDR2 are SGDLS and YYNGEE. In DNA form, the CDR3 reads TGTGCCAGCAGCCCTAACCACAATGAGCAGTTCTTC. Amino acid sequence: CASSPNHNEQFF.

The genes are TRBV5-4 and TRBJ1-2; 7 bases align to TRBD1. The length of the CDR3 is 16 residues. The germline CDR1 and CDR2 sequences are SGHNT and YYREEE (reference sequence). V lost 0 bases, J lost 3 bases, and 8 bases stayed unmatched. The CDR3 DNA reads as TGTGCCAGCAGCTTGGATTACCTACAGGGGTACTATGGCTACACCTTC. It encodes CASSLDYLQGYYGYTF.

V usage is TRBV11-2 and J usage is TRBJ2-2; TRBD2 aligns across 7 bases. CDR3 length equals 15 residues. The junction had 9 bases not matched to a gene; V was cut back by 5 bases and J by 6 bases. From germline, CDR1 is SGHAT and CDR2 FQNNGV. CDR3 residues: CASSGRDYKAGELFF. CDR3 sequence (DNA): TGTGCCAGCAGCGGTCGGGACTATAAGGCCGGGGAGCTGTTTTTT.

The chain joins TRBV12-5 to TRBJ2-2; 7 positions match TRBD2. The V and J ends lost 6 bases and 4 bases, in that order; junction bases with no gene match: 8. Per germline, CDR1 LGHNT and CDR2 FRNRAP. The CDR3 loop spans 15 amino acids. The CDR3 reads CASGDGGGFTGELFF. The CDR3 DNA sequence: TGTGCTAGTGGGGATGGGGGGGGATTCACCGGGGAGCTGTTTTTT. The full variable domain, with the rest looked up from reference TRBV12-5 and TRBJ2-2, is DARVTQTPRHKVTEMGQEVTMRCQPILGHNTVFWYRQTMMQGLELLAYFRNRAPLDDSGMPKDRFSAEMPDATLATLKIQPSEPRDSAVYFCASGDGGGFTGELFFGEGSRLTVL.

In this sample, this clone turned up a few times. The chain recombines TRBV7-9 with TRBJ2-1, with 9 bases that match TRBD2. Germline V CDR1 and CDR2: SEHNR, FQNEAQ (reference sequence). The CDR3 is made up of 16 amino acids. V lost 1 base to trimming and J lost 6 bases; unmatched junction nucleotides: 7. This CDR3 is CASSLVAGLASNEQFF. For the CDR3, the DNA is TGTGCCAGCAGCTTAGTTGCGGGACTAGCATCCAATGAGCAGTTCTTC.

V gene TRBV7-9 combines with J gene TRBJ2-1; 9 bases are a match to TRBD1. Germline CDR1 is SEHNR and CDR2 is FQNEAQ (reference sequence). There are 18 residues in the CDR3. The junction had 19 bases not matched to a gene; V was cut back by 5 bases and J by 8 bases. Written as DNA, the CDR3 is TGTGCCAGCAGCCCTACAGGGGGCGCGAGTATCTATCGGGATGAGCAGTTCTTC. Protein sequence: CASSPTGGASIYRDEQFF.

V is TRBV29-1 and J is TRBJ2-2, with 9 bases fitting TRBD1. The CDR3 has 16 residues. Germline V gene data show CDR1 as SQVTM and CDR2 as ANQGSEA. Trimming cost V 6 bases and J 7 bases; bases outside gene matches: 15. CDR3 sequence: CSVQLRTGAGGGELFF. The CDR3 coding sequence is TGCAGCGTACAACTCCGGACAGGGGCAGGGGGCGGGGAGCTGTTTTTT.

V is TRBV7-2 and J is TRBJ2-7, with TRBD2 matching over 10 bases. Germline-derived CDR1 and CDR2 are SGHTA and FQGNSA. J gave up 6 bases and V 5 bases, and 7 bases lay outside the gene matches. CDR3 length equals 14 residues. CDR3 DNA: TGTGCCAGCAGCACCCCTAGCGGGGGCATCGAGCAGTACTTC. Translated: CASSTPSGGIEQYF.

The V call is TRBV30, the J call TRBJ1-6; D ambiguous. The CDR3 extends over 13 amino acids. V gave up 2 bases and J gave up 10 bases, with 12 bases separating them. From germline, CDR1 is GTSNPN and CDR2 SVGIG (reference sequence). The chain's CDR3 is CAWSPRRESPLHF. The CDR3 DNA reads as TGTGCCTGGAGTCCTCGCCGGGAGTCACCCCTCCACTTT.

The chain joins TRBV5-1 to TRBJ2-1; TRBD1 matches at 10 bases. The CDR3 contains 14 residues. J lost 8 bases, V lost 4 bases, and 6 bases had no gene match. Germline V gene sequence: CDR1 SGHRS, CDR2 YFSETQ. CDR3 sequence (DNA): TGCGCCAGCAGCCTGGGACAGGGGTTAGATGAGCAGTTCTTC. It yields the protein CASSLGQGLDEQFF.

The V call is TRBV5-4, the J call TRBJ2-5, with TRBD1 as a possible D gene (8 bases). The germline CDR1 and CDR2 sequences are SGHNT and YYREEE (reference sequence). Deletions cut 2 bases from V and 5 bases from J, with 19 bases between. This CDR3 is 16 amino acids long. The CDR3 DNA reads TGTGCCAGCAGCTTTTCTTTAGGACAGGGAGGGGAGACCCAGTACTTC. This codes for CASSFSLGQGGETQYF.

This chain links TRBV7-9 with TRBJ1-1; D is perhaps TRBD1 (6 bases). The CDR3 length is 15 residues. Between the trimmed V and J ends, which lost 5 bases and 1 base, there was a span of 14 bases. The V gene's germline CDR1 is SEHNR and CDR2 FQNEAQ (reference sequence). The CDR3 sequence: CASSPNGQSNTEAFF. In DNA form, the CDR3 reads TGTGCCAGCAGCCCAAATGGACAGTCGAACACTGAAGCTTTCTTT.

This chain links TRBV2 with TRBJ1-2; no clear D gene. This CDR3 comprises 13 residues. With 7 bases removed from V and 0 bases from J, the gap between germline ends came to 9 bases. Germline lookup yields CDR1 SNHLY and CDR2 FYNNEI. CDR3 sequence reads: CASMADANYGYTF. CDR3 coding DNA: TGTGCCAGCATGGCAGATGCTAACTATGGCTACACCTTC.

This rearrangement joins TRBV7-8 to TRBJ1-1, with D perhaps matching TRBD1 (6 bases). Germline CDR1 SGHVS, CDR2 FQNEAQ. V dropped 1 base and J dropped 3 bases, with 18 bases sitting between them. This CDR3 is 17 amino acids long. The CDR3 loop is CASSLVAGTIFDTEAFF. CDR3 DNA sequence: TGTGCCAGCAGCTTAGTAGCCGGGACAATTTTCGACACTGAAGCTTTCTTT.

This chain uses TRBV14 with TRBJ1-1; TRBD1 might be the D (5 bases). The CDR3 extends over 13 amino acids. Trimming removed 1 base at V and 4 bases at J, with 7 bases between. Per the germline V gene, CDR1 is SGHDN and CDR2 is FVKESK. CDR3: CASSQARGTEAFF. In nucleotides, the CDR3 is TGTGCCAGCAGCCAAGCTAGGGGCACTGAAGCTTTCTTT.

The chain recombines TRBV6-6 with TRBJ2-7; 8 positions match TRBD1. The CDR3 has 14 amino acids. J gave up 6 bases and V 6 bases, and 10 bases lay outside the gene matches. Per germline, CDR1 MNHNY and CDR2 SVGAGI (reference sequence). As DNA, the CDR3 is TGTGCCAGCAGATCCTTAGGACAGGGCCGCGAGCAGTACTTC. It yields the protein CASRSLGQGREQYF.

This clone was seen a handful of times. The chain is built from TRBV11-2 and TRBJ2-1; TRBD2 might be the D (7 bases). From germline, CDR1 is SGHAT and CDR2 FQNNGV. V shed 5 bases and J shed 3 bases, with 17 bases lying between them. The CDR3 contains 16 residues. This chain's CDR3 is CASSEYGGPGYNEQFF. CDR3 in DNA: TGTGCCAGCAGCGAATACGGGGGGCCGGGCTACAATGAGCAGTTCTTC.

This chain connects TRBV7-9 to TRBJ2-7, with D tentatively TRBD2 (7 bases). This CDR3 region has 16 residues. V lost 5 bases to trimming and J lost 2 bases, with 19 bases between them. Germline V gene data show CDR1 as SEHNR and CDR2 as FQNEAQ (reference sequence). The CDR3 DNA reads TGTGCCAGCAGCCCCGGTTTCGGGGGGCCTACCTACGAGCAGTACTTC. Translation gives CASSPGFGGPTYEQYF. The full variable domain, in which reference TRBV7-9 and TRBJ2-7 provide the parts outside the CDR3, is DTGVSQNPRHKITKRGQNVTFRCDPISEHNRLYWYRQTLGQGPEFLTYFQNEAQLEKSRLLSDRFSAERPKGSFSTLEIQRTEQGDSAMYLCASSPGFGGPTYEQYFGPGTRLTVT.

The gene calls are TRBV5-1 and TRBJ2-3; 10 bases are shared with TRBD1. The germline V gene encodes CDR1 SGHRS and CDR2 YFSETQ. V shed 5 bases and J 4 bases; nucleotides not matched to a gene: 10. This CDR3 has 16 residues. The chain's CDR3 is CASSRDRGRQADTQYF. The DNA of the CDR3 is TGCGCCAGCAGTAGAGACAGGGGGCGTCAGGCAGATACGCAGTATTTT.

This chain's CDR3 is CASSLGADRHYGYTF. The CDR3 DNA sequence: TGTGCCAGCAGTTTGGGGGCCGATCGTCACTATGGCTACACCTTC. V and J are TRBV6-5 and TRBJ1-2, with D possibly matching TRBD1 (6 bases). CDR3 length: 15 residues. Germline CDR1 reads MNHEY; CDR2 reads SVGAGI. V lost 4 bases, J lost 3 bases, and 15 bases lay in between.

This clone was found a few times. The chain couples TRBV30 to TRBJ1-4, with a tentative D call TRBD1 (6 bases). Germline values: CDR1 GTSNPN, CDR2 SVGIG (reference sequence). With 3 bases removed from V and 4 bases from J, the gap between germline ends came to 12 bases. The CDR3 sequence is 14 residues long. CDR3 DNA: TGTGCCTGGAGCCGAGGGGGAGATAATGAAAAACTGTTTTTT. Its protein product is CAWSRGGDNEKLFF.

J is TRBJ1-1 and V is TRBV7-9, with TRBD1 matching 7 bases. The germline V gene has CDR1 SEHNR and CDR2 FQNEAQ (reference sequence). This CDR3 comprises 14 residues. J lost 1 base, V lost 4 bases, and 3 bases had no gene match. The CDR3 region has the DNA TGTGCCAGCAGCTGGGACAGCGGGAACACTGAAGCTTTCTTT. Translated, it gives CASSWDSGNTEAFF.

The gene calls are TRBV11-2 and TRBJ1-2, with TRBD1 as a possible D gene (5 bases). Trimming cost V 0 bases and J 4 bases, with 9 bases left between them. Germline V gene data show CDR1 as SGHAT and CDR2 as FQNNGV. The CDR3 extends over 14 amino acids. The CDR3 loop is CASSLDGQGYGYTF. The CDR3 DNA reads TGTGCCAGCAGCTTAGATGGGCAGGGCTATGGCTACACCTTC.